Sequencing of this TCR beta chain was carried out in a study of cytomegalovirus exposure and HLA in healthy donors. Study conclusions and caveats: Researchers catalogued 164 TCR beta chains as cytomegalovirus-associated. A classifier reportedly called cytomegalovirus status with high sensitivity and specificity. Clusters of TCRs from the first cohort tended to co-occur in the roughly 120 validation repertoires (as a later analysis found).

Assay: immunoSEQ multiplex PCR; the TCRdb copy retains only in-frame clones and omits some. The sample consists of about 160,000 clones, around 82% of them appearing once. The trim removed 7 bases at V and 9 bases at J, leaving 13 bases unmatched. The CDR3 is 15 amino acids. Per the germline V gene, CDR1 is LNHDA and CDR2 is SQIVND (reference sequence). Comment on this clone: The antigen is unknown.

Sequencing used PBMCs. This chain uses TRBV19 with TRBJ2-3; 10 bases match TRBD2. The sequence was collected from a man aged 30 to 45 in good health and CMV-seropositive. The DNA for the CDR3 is TGTGCCAGTACAGGGGGTCTAGCGGGAGAGCGGACGCAGTATTTT. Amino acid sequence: CASTGGLAGERTQYF.